What follows are 28 T cell receptor beta chains derived from one specimen sequenced in a study of OX40 agonist ivuxolimab in advanced cancers. Repertoires were generated with immunoSEQ multiplex PCR, while TCRdb's copy carries only in-frame clones and drops some. This table has around 71,000 clones, more than 85% appearing once. Sequenced material: CD4+ or CD8+ T cells sorted from blood, taken in a trial of the OX40 agonist ivuxolimab. The receptors were sampled from an adult with an advanced solid tumor such as melanoma, head and neck, liver or kidney cancer.

The gene calls are TRBV30 and TRBJ2-7, with D unresolved. Germline loops: CDR1 GTSNPN, CDR2 SVGIG (reference sequence). V was trimmed by 2 bases and J by 0 bases, leaving 17 bases between them. The CDR3 extends over 16 amino acids. CDR3 region: CAWSPPYSISSYEQYF. The CDR3 DNA reads as TGTGCCTGGAGTCCTCCTTATTCTATCAGCTCCTACGAGCAGTACTTC.

V gene TRBV7-2 combines with J gene TRBJ2-3; D is ambiguous. CDR1 is SGHTA and CDR2 is FQGNSA in the germline V gene. CDR3 length equals 13 residues. V was cut by 5 bases and J by 6 bases, with 12 bases left in between. CDR3 nucleotide sequence: TGTGCCAGCAGCACACCCCCCACTGATACGCAGTATTTT. Translation: CASSTPPTDTQYF. Full variable domain (rest looked up from reference TRBV7-2 and TRBJ2-3): GAGVSQSPSNKVTEKGKDVELRCDPISGHTALYWYRQSLGQGLEFLIYFQGNSAPDKSGLPSDRFSAERTGGSVSTLTIQRTQQEDSAVYLCASSTPPTDTQYFGPGTRLTVL.

The chain combines TRBV7-2 with TRBJ2-7; D gene ambiguous. V shed 1 base and J shed 3 bases, with 7 bases lying between them. Germline loops: CDR1 SGHTA, CDR2 FQGNSA. This CDR3 has 13 amino acids. Here the CDR3 DNA reads TGTGCCAGCAGCTTAGGAAATTACTACGAGCAGTACTTC. This codes for CASSLGNYYEQYF.

This clone was recorded only once. The chain carries TRBV5-1 and TRBJ1-4; 9 bases fit TRBD1. The junction had 4 bases not matched to a gene; V was cut back by 3 bases and J by 7 bases. Germline CDR1 and CDR2: SGHRS and YFSETQ. The CDR3 has 14 residues. The CDR3 DNA sequence: TGCGCCAGCAGCTGGACAGGGGTGGGTGAAAAACTGTTTTTT. Translation gives CASSWTGVGEKLFF.

The rearrangement joins TRBV5-8 to TRBJ1-1; 8 bases fit TRBD1. The germline CDR1 and CDR2 sequences are SGHTS and YDEGEE. The CDR3 contains 13 residues. After removal of 4 bases from V and 11 bases from J, the junction contained 10 bases not matched to a gene. CDR3 nucleotide sequence: TGTGCCAGCAGCCTTCTACGGACAGGGAAGGCTTTCTTT. Its translation is CASSLLRTGKAFF.

V is TRBV7-8 and J is TRBJ2-3; 8 bases align to TRBD1. CDR1 is SGHVS and CDR2 is FQNEAQ in the germline V gene. V shed 1 base and J 4 bases; nucleotides not matched to a gene: 4. This CDR3 has 15 residues. Here the CDR3 DNA reads TGTGCCAGCAGCTTAGTGTACAGGGGGTCAGATACGCAGTATTTT. Its protein product is CASSLVYRGSDTQYF.

This chain uses TRBV6-1 with TRBJ2-7; D is ambiguous. CDR3 length: 14 residues. Germline CDR1 reads MNHNS; CDR2 reads SASEGT. V lost 2 bases and J 3 bases, leaving 11 bases between the germline ends. The DNA for the CDR3 is TGTGCCAGCAGTGAACCCGGTAACGGCTACGAGCAGTACTTC. It specifies CASSEPGNGYEQYF.

The chain couples TRBV10-3 to TRBJ2-7, with D uncertain. The CDR3 contains 12 residues. The germline V gene has CDR1 ENHRY and CDR2 SYGVKD. Trimming cost V 3 bases and J 7 bases, with 10 bases left between them. CDR3 region: CAISETPYEQYF. The CDR3 nucleotides read TGTGCCATCAGTGAAACTCCTTATGAGCAGTACTTC.

The chain combines TRBV4-3 with TRBJ1-5; D is perhaps TRBD1 (6 bases). Germline CDR1 is LGHNA and CDR2 is YSLEER. The CDR3 is 16 amino acids. The V and J ends lost 0 bases and 3 bases respectively, with 12 bases between them. CDR3 protein: CASSQDLGGANQPQHF. CDR3 nucleotide sequence: TGCGCCAGCAGCCAAGATCTCGGGGGGGCCAATCAGCCCCAGCATTTT.

The chain links TRBV7-2 to TRBJ2-1, with TRBD2 identical over 7 bases. The CDR3 has 16 amino acids. Germline CDR1 and CDR2: SGHTA and FQGNSA. The V and J ends lost 4 bases and 2 bases, in that order; junction bases with no gene match: 8. For the CDR3, the DNA is TGTGCCAGCAGCTCGCGGGTCGGGACTACCTACAATGAGCAGTTCTTC. It yields the protein CASSSRVGTTYNEQFF.

This chain connects TRBV30 to TRBJ1-1, with TRBD1 matching over 8 bases. Germline V gene lookup returns CDR1 GTSNPN and CDR2 SVGIG (reference sequence). This CDR3 comprises 13 residues. The ends lost 2 bases at V and 5 bases at J; junction bases unmatched: 4. The CDR3 nucleotides are TGTGCCTGGAGTACGGGACAGGAAACTGAAGCTTTCTTT. Translating it yields CAWSTGQETEAFF.

V usage is TRBV29-1 and J usage is TRBJ1-2, with D possibly being TRBD1 (5 bases). The germline V gene encodes CDR1 SQVTM and CDR2 ANQGSEA. The CDR3 spans 14 residues. V was clipped by 6 bases and J by 4 bases, with 18 bases between them. The CDR3 DNA sequence: TGCAGCGTAGCGGACGCGCGGGGGTTCTATGGCTACACCTTC. It is translated as CSVADARGFYGYTF. Combining the CDR3 with reference TRBV29-1 and TRBJ1-2 gives the whole variable domain SAVISQKPSRDICQRGTSLTIQCQVDSQVTMMFWYRQQPGQSLTLIATANQGSEATYESGFVIDKFPISRPNLTFSTLTVSNMSPEDSSIYLCSVADARGFYGYTFGSGTRLTVV.

The chain couples TRBV30 to TRBJ1-2; D not resolved. Germline lookup yields CDR1 GTSNPN and CDR2 SVGIG (reference sequence). The CDR3 extends over 11 amino acids. Deletions cut 4 bases from V and 11 bases from J, with 14 bases between. The DNA of the CDR3 is TGTGCCTGGAAGGTTGTAGAGCGATACACCTTC. Translated, it gives CAWKVVERYTF.

CDR3 in amino acids: CASSVGSSGKKNTGELFF. CDR3 in DNA: TGTGCCAGCAGCGTAGGGTCTAGCGGGAAAAAGAACACCGGGGAGCTGTTTTTT. The rearrangement joins TRBV9 to TRBJ2-2, with 9 bases lining up with TRBD2. Trimming removed 0 bases from V and 1 base from J; junction bases left unmatched: 7. CDR1 SGDLS and CDR2 YYNGEE come from the germline V gene. This CDR3 has 18 residues.

Concerning this clone: This CDR3 is also generated by other DNA sequences in the sample. This sequence joins TRBV6-5 and TRBJ1-2, with 8 bases fitting TRBD1. The junction had 0 bases not matched to a gene; V was cut back by 0 bases and J by 3 bases. This CDR3 contains 14 residues. Germline values: CDR1 MNHEY, CDR2 SVGAGI. In DNA form, the CDR3 reads TGTGCCAGCAGTTACTCGGACAGGGACTATGGCTACACCTTC. Translated: CASSYSDRDYGYTF.

For this clone: One end of the junction does not line up with germline, which may come from a read error. Other nucleotide sequences in the sample specify the same CDR3. The chain couples TRBV7-2 to TRBJ1-5; D uncertain. Germline lookup yields CDR1 SGHTA and CDR2 FQGNSA. The CDR3 has 13 residues. CDR3 sequence: CASSQNDYQPQHF. The CDR3 DNA sequence: TGTGCCAGCAGCCAGAACGACTATCAACCCCAGCATTTT.

The genes are TRBV14 and TRBJ2-1, with 11 bases aligning to TRBD1. The CDR3 consists of 16 residues. V lost 4 bases to trimming and J lost 7 bases; unmatched junction nucleotides: 9. Per the germline V gene, CDR1 is SGHDN and CDR2 is FVKESK. The CDR3 coding sequence is TGTGCCAGCAGCCGACCCGGGACAGGGGGTAGGAATGAGCAGTTCTTC. Amino acid sequence: CASSRPGTGGRNEQFF.

The chain combines TRBV19 with TRBJ1-5, with 7 bases lining up with TRBD1. Germline assignment: CDR1 LNHDA and CDR2 SQIVND (reference sequence). Losses at the gene ends were 5 bases for V and 3 bases for J; bases not matched to a gene: 7. The CDR3 sequence is 15 residues long. The CDR3 loop reads CASSGGTAFNQPQHF. Here the CDR3 DNA reads TGTGCCAGTAGTGGAGGGACAGCCTTCAATCAGCCCCAGCATTTT.

The rearrangement joins TRBV2 to TRBJ2-5; D uncertain. With 0 bases removed from V and 0 bases from J, the gap between germline ends came to 11 bases. Germline V gene data show CDR1 as SNHLY and CDR2 as FYNNEI. The CDR3 consists of 16 residues. In nucleotides, the CDR3 is TGTGCCAGCAGTGAAGCGCTTGGTGGGAACCAAGAGACCCAGTACTTC. Translation gives CASSEALGGNQETQYF.

V and J are TRBV7-2 and TRBJ2-7; 8 bases line up with TRBD1. CDR1 and CDR2 from the germline V gene are SGHTA and FQGNSA. The V segment lost 3 bases and the J segment 3 bases; nucleotides outside the gene matches: 4. This CDR3 is 14 amino acids long. CDR3 sequence (DNA): TGTGCCAGCAGCTTCGGACAGGGTCACTACGAGCAGTACTTC. The encoded protein is CASSFGQGHYEQYF.

The V call is TRBV19, the J call TRBJ2-1, with D hard to call. Germline V CDR1 and CDR2: LNHDA, SQIVND (reference sequence). CDR3 length: 12 amino acids. V was clipped by 0 bases and J by 7 bases, with 4 bases between them. The chain's CDR3 is CASSIEGNEQFF. CDR3 DNA: TGTGCCAGTAGTATAGAGGGAAATGAGCAGTTCTTC.

Only one count was recorded for this clone. This chain joins TRBV19 and TRBJ2-7, with 8 bases aligning to TRBD2. Germline V gives CDR1 LNHDA, CDR2 SQIVND (reference sequence). CDR3 length: 14 amino acids. V lost 11 bases, J lost 5 bases, and 14 bases stayed unmatched. As DNA, the CDR3 is TGTGCCTCTAAAGCGGGGGCAGGCGTCCACGAGCAGTACTTC. Its protein is CASKAGAGVHEQYF.

The chain carries TRBV5-1 and TRBJ2-7; D is unclear. Germline CDR1 reads SGHRS; CDR2 reads YFSETQ. CDR3 length: 9 amino acids. Trimming pared 9 bases from V and 0 bases from J, leaving 1 base between. The CDR3 coding sequence is TGCGCCAACTCCTACGAGCAGTACTTC. It translates to CANSYEQYF.

J is TRBJ2-1 and V is TRBV6-1; 7 positions match TRBD2. V dropped 7 bases and J dropped 10; count of bases not matched to a gene: 13. Germline V gene data show CDR1 as MNHNS and CDR2 as SASEGT. This CDR3 comprises 14 residues. The CDR3 sequence is CASTPQKGRGEQFF. DNA of the CDR3: TGTGCCAGCACCCCCCAAAAGGGGCGGGGGGAGCAGTTCTTC.

The chain links TRBV9 to TRBJ2-3; 9 nucleotides line up with TRBD2. The CDR3 runs to 16 residues. The V and J ends lost 0 bases and 2 bases, in that order; junction bases with no gene match: 4. Germline CDR1 reads SGDLS; CDR2 reads YYNGEE. The CDR3 region is CASSVGLAEHTDTQYF. The CDR3 nucleotides are TGTGCCAGCAGCGTAGGACTAGCGGAGCACACAGATACGCAGTATTTT.

The chain links TRBV7-8 to TRBJ1-1; D is possibly TRBD1 (5 bases). CDR1 is SGHVS and CDR2 is FQNEAQ in the germline V gene. The V end lost 7 bases, the J end lost 11 bases, and 17 bases lay between the germline ends. The CDR3 runs 12 residues. The CDR3, as DNA: TGTGCCAGCACCATTGGGGGGGGAGCGGCTTTCTTT. It codes for CASTIGGGAAFF.

This chain uses TRBV6-5 with TRBJ1-1; 8 bases are a match to TRBD1. This CDR3 spans 13 amino acids. The V gene end was trimmed by 5 bases and the J gene end by 3 bases; junction bases not matched to a gene: 2. Germline loops: CDR1 MNHEY, CDR2 SVGAGI. The CDR3 reads CASSDRGYTEAFF. The CDR3 DNA follows: TGTGCCAGCAGTGACAGGGGCTACACTGAAGCTTTCTTT.

The chain links TRBV4-3 to TRBJ2-5, with D possibly matching TRBD1 (5 bases). The germline CDR1 and CDR2 sequences are LGHNA and YSLEER. The CDR3 runs 14 residues. Trimming took off 0 bases at V and 11 bases at J, with 16 bases between the two ends. The DNA for the CDR3 is TGCGCCAGCAGCCAAGAGCGGTTGGCAGGGAATCAGTACTTC. Translating gives CASSQERLAGNQYF.